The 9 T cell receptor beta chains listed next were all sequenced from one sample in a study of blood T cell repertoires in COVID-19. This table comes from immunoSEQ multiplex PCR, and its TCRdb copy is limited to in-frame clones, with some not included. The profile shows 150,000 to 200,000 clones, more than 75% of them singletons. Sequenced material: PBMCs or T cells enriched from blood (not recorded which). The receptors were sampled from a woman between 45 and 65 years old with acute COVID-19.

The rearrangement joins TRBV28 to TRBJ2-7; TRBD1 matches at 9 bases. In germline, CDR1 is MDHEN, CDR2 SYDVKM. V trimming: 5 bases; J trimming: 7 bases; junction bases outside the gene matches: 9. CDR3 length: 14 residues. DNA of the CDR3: TGTGCCAGCAGTCCTCCAGGACAGGGGAGGGAGCAGTACGTC. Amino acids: CASSPPGQGREQYV.

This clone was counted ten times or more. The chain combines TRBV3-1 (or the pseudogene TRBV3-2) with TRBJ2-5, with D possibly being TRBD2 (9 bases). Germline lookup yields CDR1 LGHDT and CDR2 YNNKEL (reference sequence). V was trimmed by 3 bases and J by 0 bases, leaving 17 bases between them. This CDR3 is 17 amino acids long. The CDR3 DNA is TGTGCCAGCAGCCACCCAGGGGGCGGGGGGGACCAAGAGACCCAGTACTTC. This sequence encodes CASSHPGGGGDQETQYF.

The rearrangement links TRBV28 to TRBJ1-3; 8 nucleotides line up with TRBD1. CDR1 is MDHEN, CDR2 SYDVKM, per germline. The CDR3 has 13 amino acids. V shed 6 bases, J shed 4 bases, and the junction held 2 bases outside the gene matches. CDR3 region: CASSGTGGNTIYF. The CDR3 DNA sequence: TGTGCCAGCAGCGGGACAGGCGGAAACACCATATATTTT.

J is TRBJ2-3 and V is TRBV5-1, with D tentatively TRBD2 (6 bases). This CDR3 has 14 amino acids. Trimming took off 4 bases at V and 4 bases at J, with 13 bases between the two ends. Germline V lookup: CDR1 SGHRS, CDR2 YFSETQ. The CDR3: CASSGGRGADTQYF. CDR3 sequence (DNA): TGCGCCAGCAGCGGGGGGAGAGGGGCAGATACGCAGTATTTT.

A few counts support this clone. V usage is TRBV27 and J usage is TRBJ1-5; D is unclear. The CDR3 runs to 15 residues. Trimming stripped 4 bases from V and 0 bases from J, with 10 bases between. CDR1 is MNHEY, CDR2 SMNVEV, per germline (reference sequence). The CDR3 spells CASSSNGYSNQPQHF. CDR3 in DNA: TGTGCCAGCAGTTCCAACGGTTATAGCAATCAGCCCCAGCATTTT.

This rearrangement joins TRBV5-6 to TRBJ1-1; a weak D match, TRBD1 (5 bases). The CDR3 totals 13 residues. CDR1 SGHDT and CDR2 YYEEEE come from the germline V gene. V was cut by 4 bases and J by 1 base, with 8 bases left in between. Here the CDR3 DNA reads TGTGCCAGCAGCCTCACAGGGAACACTGAAGCTTTCTTT. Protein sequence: CASSLTGNTEAFF.

In DNA form, the CDR3 reads TGTTCCGGGGCTAGCGGGGGGTACAATGAGCAGTTCTTC. It encodes CSGASGGYNEQFF. The chain combines TRBV6-5 with TRBJ2-1, with 11 positions matching TRBD2. Germline CDR1 reads MNHEY; CDR2 reads SVGAGI. CDR3 length equals 13 residues.

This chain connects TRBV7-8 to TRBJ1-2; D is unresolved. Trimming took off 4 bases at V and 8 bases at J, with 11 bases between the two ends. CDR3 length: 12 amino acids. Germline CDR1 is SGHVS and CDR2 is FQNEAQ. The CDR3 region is CASSSQTGGYTF. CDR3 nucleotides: TGTGCCAGCAGCTCCCAGACGGGGGGCTACACCTTC.

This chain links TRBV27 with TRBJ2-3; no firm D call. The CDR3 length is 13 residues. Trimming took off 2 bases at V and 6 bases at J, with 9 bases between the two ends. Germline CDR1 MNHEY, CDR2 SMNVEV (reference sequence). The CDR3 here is CASSLQAWDTQYF. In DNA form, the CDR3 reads TGTGCCAGCAGTTTACAAGCGTGGGATACGCAGTATTTT.